The 26 T cell receptor beta chains reported below all come from one sample, sequenced in a study of long-term antiretroviral therapy in people with HIV. The immunoSEQ assay was v3.0, run at survey level. Produced via immunoSEQ multiplex PCR; TCRdb's table is partial and in-frame only. The sample has roughly 30,000 clones; 70% to 90% are singletons. The specimen comprised unsorted PBMCs, sampled 1.8 years after starting antiretroviral therapy. Source of these receptors: a woman younger than 30 with HIV.

V is TRBV5-1 and J is TRBJ2-5; 12 nucleotides line up with TRBD1. The J call may not be correct, given that the DNA end is closer to TRBJ2-7. The CDR3 is made up of 14 amino acids. Germline CDR1 reads SGHRS; CDR2 reads YFSETQ. The chain's CDR3 is CASSRDRGPDEQYF. Written as DNA, the CDR3 is TGCGCCAGCAGCCGGGACAGGGGGCCCGACGAGCAGTACTTC.

The gene calls are TRBV2 and TRBJ1-4; 8 bases fit TRBD1. Unmatched junction bases numbered 10, after V lost 8 bases and J lost 5 bases. The CDR3 covers 15 residues. Germline V CDR1 and CDR2: SNHLY, FYNNEI. The CDR3 DNA sequence: TGTGCCAGCGGATTACAGGGGGGAGGAAATGAAAAACTGTTTTTT. It translates to CASGLQGGGNEKLFF.

The chain couples TRBV19 to TRBJ2-7; a weak D match, TRBD1 (7 bases). Per germline, CDR1 LNHDA and CDR2 SQIVND (reference sequence). This CDR3 has 14 residues. V lost 5 bases and J 6 bases, leaving 17 bases between the germline ends. The CDR3 region is CASSPSGGRAEQYF. In DNA form, the CDR3 reads TGTGCCAGTAGTCCTTCAGGGGGGCGCGCCGAGCAGTACTTC.

By share, this clone counts as medium-sized (0.01 to 0.1%). One end of the junction fails to match germline, which may point to a read error. This chain uses TRBV19 with TRBJ2-7; 8 bases are shared with TRBD1. The V gene's germline CDR1 is LNHDA and CDR2 SQIVND (reference sequence). This CDR3 spans 12 amino acids. CDR3 bases: TGTGCCAGTAGTCTGGGACAGGCAGAGCTGTACTTC. It is translated as CASSLGQAELYF.

This chain connects TRBV18 to TRBJ2-7; 8 bases fit TRBD1. The ends lost 0 bases at V and 0 bases at J; junction bases unmatched: 4. Germline V lookup: CDR1 KGHSH, CDR2 LQKENI. This CDR3 is 16 amino acids long. CDR3 sequence: CASSPPDRASSYEQYF. For the CDR3, the DNA is TGTGCCAGCTCACCACCGGACAGGGCAAGCTCCTACGAGCAGTACTTC.

This clone came up once. The rearrangement links TRBV28 to TRBJ2-1; no clear D. The CDR3 extends over 16 amino acids. Germline loops: CDR1 MDHEN, CDR2 SYDVKM. V was trimmed by 3 bases and J by 4 bases, leaving 16 bases between them. The CDR3 DNA sequence: TGTGCCAGCAGTTTGGTGCCCCGCGGATTTTACAATGAGCAGTTCTTC. Protein: CASSLVPRGFYNEQFF.

The V call is TRBV7-2, the J call TRBJ2-5; possible D gene TRBD1, 6 bases. The CDR3 contains 16 residues. CDR1 and CDR2 from the germline V gene are SGHTA and FQGNSA. V lost 0 bases and J 1 base, leaving 12 bases between the germline ends. The CDR3 region has the DNA TGTGCCAGCAGCTTAGCGTCCGGACAGCCCCAAGAGACCCAGTACTTC. It translates to CASSLASGQPQETQYF.

This chain joins TRBV29-1 and TRBJ2-3; a possible D gene is TRBD1 (6 bases). Germline V gene data show CDR1 as SQVTM and CDR2 as ANQGSEA. V was trimmed by 4 bases and J by 3 bases, leaving 8 bases between them. CDR3 length: 12 residues. This chain's CDR3 is CSVVQGTDTQYF. CDR3 coding DNA: TGCAGCGTTGTACAGGGAACAGATACGCAGTATTTT.

The chain has TRBV6-1 and TRBJ2-7; perhaps TRBD2 as D (6 bases). The length of the CDR3 is 15 residues. V was cut by 0 bases and J by 2 bases, with 11 bases left in between. Germline V gives CDR1 MNHNS, CDR2 SASEGT. The CDR3 region has the DNA TGTGCCAGCAGTGAAGCGCTAGCGCCCGCCTACGAGCAGTACTTC. It translates to CASSEALAPAYEQYF.

The chain combines TRBV7-6 with TRBJ2-5; 9 nucleotides agree with TRBD2. J was trimmed by 4 bases and V by 1 base; bases with no gene match: 7. This CDR3 region has 16 residues. The V gene's germline CDR1 is SGHVS and CDR2 FNYEAQ. This chain's CDR3 is CASSLGGLALGETQYF. The CDR3 DNA is TGTGCCAGCAGCTTAGGGGGACTAGCCCTGGGAGAGACCCAGTACTTC.

J is TRBJ1-1 and V is TRBV28, with TRBD1 as a possible D gene (5 bases). The germline gives CDR1 MDHEN, CDR2 SYDVKM. The CDR3 contains 15 residues. The V end lost 7 bases, the J end lost 3 bases, and 18 bases lay between the germline ends. The CDR3 spells CASTRGRLHDTEAFF. The CDR3, as DNA: TGTGCCAGCACTCGGGGACGGTTACACGACACTGAAGCTTTCTTT.

V is TRBV19 and J is TRBJ2-7; 7 bases align to TRBD1. Germline loops: CDR1 LNHDA, CDR2 SQIVND (reference sequence). This CDR3 spans 12 amino acids. The V segment lost 5 bases and the J segment 4 bases; nucleotides outside the gene matches: 2. The CDR3 bases are TGTGCCAGTAGTGAGACAGGGTACGAGCAGTACTTC. Protein: CASSETGYEQYF.

The chain has TRBV19 and TRBJ1-5; no clear D. Germline loops: CDR1 LNHDA, CDR2 SQIVND (reference sequence). This CDR3 is built from 12 residues. The ends were cut back, 0 bases at V and 7 bases at J, with 4 bases in the middle. CDR3 in DNA: TGTGCCAGTAGTATAGATCCCCAGCCCCAGCATTTT. The encoded protein is CASSIDPQPQHF.

V is TRBV7-2 and J is TRBJ1-4; the match to TRBD1 covers 7 bases. The germline gives CDR1 SGHTA, CDR2 FQGNSA. The CDR3 loop spans 18 amino acids. Trimming cost V 5 bases and J 0 bases; bases outside gene matches: 12. In DNA form, the CDR3 reads TGTGCCAGCAGCCCACCATCGTGGGACAGCTCAACTAATGAAAAACTGTTTTTT. As protein: CASSPPSWDSSTNEKLFF. The entire variable domain, with the rest obtained from reference TRBV7-2 and TRBJ1-4, is as follows: GAGVSQSPSNKVTEKGKDVELRCDPISGHTALYWYRQSLGQGLEFLIYFQGNSAPDKSGLPSDRFSAERTGGSVSTLTIQRTQQEDSAVYLCASSPPSWDSSTNEKLFFGSGTQLSVL.

This clone occurred once. This chain connects TRBV7-9 to TRBJ1-5; the D gene is possibly TRBD1 (5 bases). CDR1 SEHNR and CDR2 FQNEAQ come from the germline V gene (reference sequence). V was trimmed by 4 bases and J by 5 bases, leaving 15 bases between them. The CDR3 covers 15 residues. CDR3 protein: CASSSRQPGDQPQHF. Here the CDR3 DNA reads TGTGCCAGCAGCTCACGACAGCCTGGTGATCAGCCCCAGCATTTT.

The V gene is TRBV7-3, the J gene TRBJ2-7; D possibly matches TRBD1 or TRBD2 (5 bases each). The CDR3 totals 13 residues. The V end was cut by 5 bases, the J end by 6 bases, with 14 bases between. In germline, CDR1 is SGHTA, CDR2 FQGTGA. The CDR3 here is CASSHGLGTEQYF. CDR3 DNA sequence: TGTGCCAGCAGCCACGGACTTGGGACCGAGCAGTACTTC.

The chain couples TRBV6-5 to TRBJ1-1, with no clear D. The CDR3 is 13 residues long. Per germline, CDR1 MNHEY and CDR2 SVGAGI. The V end was cut by 3 bases, the J end by 5 bases, with 10 bases between. The CDR3 bases are TGTGCCAGCAGTTATTTCGGGAGAACTGAAGCTTTCTTT. Its translation is CASSYFGRTEAFF.

The DNA of the CDR3 is TGTGCCAGCAGCGACCGGGACTCAAGGAACACCGGGGAGCTGTTTTTT. It codes for CASSDRDSRNTGELFF. This rearrangement joins TRBV5-4 to TRBJ2-2; tentatively, D is TRBD2 (6 bases). This CDR3 has 16 residues. The germline V gene has CDR1 SGHNT and CDR2 YYREEE (reference sequence). The germline V and J ends were trimmed by 4 bases and 1 base, with 14 bases remaining between them.

This clone was seen only once. The chain is built from TRBV11-3 and TRBJ2-2; possibly TRBD1 for D (5 bases). The J call may be in error: the DNA end matches TRBJ1-4 better. Germline V gene sequence: CDR1 SGHNT, CDR2 YENEEA. The CDR3 has 13 residues. The CDR3 DNA reads TGTGCCAGCAGCTTAGAAAGGCAGGGAAAACTGTTTTTT. It specifies CASSLERQGKLFF.

CDR3 sequence reads: CASSLGYGDYPRTDTQYF. CDR3 DNA sequence: TGTGCCAGCAGCTTAGGGTATGGGGACTACCCCCGCACAGATACGCAGTATTTT. This chain links TRBV7-2 with TRBJ2-3, with 7 bases fitting TRBD2. This CDR3 comprises 18 residues. The V gene end was trimmed by 1 base and the J gene end by 1 base; junction bases not matched to a gene: 11. Germline CDR1 and CDR2: SGHTA and FQGNSA.

V is TRBV7-8 and J is TRBJ1-2; D gene uncertain. V was cut by 8 bases and J by 0 bases, with 13 bases left in between. The CDR3 consists of 14 residues. Germline-derived CDR1 and CDR2 are SGHVS and FQNEAQ. The DNA for the CDR3 is TGTGCCAGCGGGAGGGAACAGCCTAACTATGGCTACACCTTC. It codes for CASGREQPNYGYTF.

This clone occurred once. This chain connects TRBV4-3 to TRBJ2-7; D is possibly TRBD1 (5 bases). Trimming stripped 4 bases from V and 3 bases from J, with 13 bases between. Looked up from germline, CDR1 is LGHNA and CDR2 is YSLEER. The CDR3 loop spans 14 amino acids. CDR3 amino acids: CASSPGLKIYEQYF. The DNA for the CDR3 is TGCGCCAGCAGCCCAGGGTTAAAAATCTACGAGCAGTACTTC.

The chain joins TRBV7-3 to TRBJ2-7, with 8 bases fitting TRBD1. With V trimmed by 5 bases and J by 2 bases, 11 bases remained unmatched. The germline V gene encodes CDR1 SGHTA and CDR2 FQGTGA. CDR3 size: 16 residues. The CDR3 DNA follows: TGTGCCAGCAGCCCAACCCCAGACAGGGGCCCCTACGAGCAGTACTTC. Protein sequence: CASSPTPDRGPYEQYF.

The genes are TRBV5-8 and TRBJ2-5; D is undetermined. Trimming removed 2 bases at V and 11 bases at J, with 7 bases between. This CDR3 spans 10 amino acids. The germline V gene has CDR1 SGHTS and CDR2 YDEGEE. The CDR3 is CASSLREQYF. The DNA of the CDR3 is TGTGCCAGCAGCTTAAGAGAGCAGTACTTC.

The chain recombines TRBV4-1 with TRBJ2-1, with a possible D match to TRBD2 (5 bases). The CDR3 extends over 12 amino acids. Looked up from germline, CDR1 is MGHRA and CDR2 is YSYEKL. Trimming took 6 bases from V and 9 from J, leaving 12 bases between them. The CDR3 DNA reads TGCGCCAGCAGGGGCGGGTCGGGTGAGCAGTTCTTC. Amino acid sequence: CASRGGSGEQFF.

The chain recombines TRBV11-3 with TRBJ2-1, with 13 nucleotides matching TRBD2. The J segment lost 8 bases and the V segment lost 5 bases, leaving 9 bases of the junction unmatched. The CDR3 has 16 residues. The germline CDR1 and CDR2 sequences are SGHNT and YENEEA. CDR3 region: CASSHGLAGDGDEQFF. The CDR3 nucleotides read TGTGCCAGCAGCCATGGACTAGCGGGAGATGGAGATGAGCAGTTCTTC.